The TCR beta chain under discussion was sequenced for a study of blood T cells in healthy people across ages (dated by TCRdb to 2014 to 2015). Notes on the research overall: In model experiments, roughly one uniquely barcoded TCR beta cDNA molecule per two T cells was captured by template switching. Using deep sequencing normalized with unique cDNA molecular identifiers, the study measured how TCR beta repertoire diversity changes with age. Four age groups were formed from the donors: young (average approximately 15 years), middle-aged (approximately 41), aged (about 62) and long-lived (around 82). To avoid experimental bias, donors of different ages were randomly spread across the sequencing lanes. The study analyzed two additional independent replicas of 1 million unique cDNA reads from the same blood draw for two donors, one aged 18 to 29 and one aged 80 or older. What the research found in general, with its limitations: The percentage of naive T cells measured by flow cytometry correlated strongly with observed TCR beta diversity. Observed TCR beta diversity per million T cells fell roughly linearly with age, and a significant reduction was already apparent by age around 40. The CMV infection status of donors was not known, potentially confounding age-related changes in expanded clonotypes. Conclusive comparison of naive and antigen-experienced compartments was prevented by the profiling of bulk unsorted PBMCs. Compared with the aged group, the long-lived group had more naive CD4+ T cells, fewer expanded clones and increased TCR diversity, suggesting age selection. Estimates of total diversity based on one million sequenced T cells were considered lower bounds and underestimates.

Receptor amplification or capture employed 5' RACE. Sequenced using an Illumina HiSeq 2500. A second PCR of roughly 7 to 12 cycles was run with a J-beta primer mix and a sample-barcoded 5' primer. Each TCR beta cDNA molecule received a unique molecular identifier from a template-switch 5' adaptor carrying 12 random nucleotides. Each sample yielded at least 2.5 million CDR3-containing paired-end reads. The Mint cDNA synthesis kit, primed by a TRBC-specific oligonucleotide, was used to synthesize first-strand cDNA from all RNA. After uracil-DNA glycosylase treatment, a first 18-cycle PCR used universal primers M1SS and BC2_uni_R on all cDNA. In the paper's pipeline: Each sample was normalized by randomly selecting 1 million high-quality reads, each carrying a distinct molecular identifier. Instead of being binned into consensus sequences, reads with shared molecular identifiers were discarded. MiTCR, with a Q25 quality threshold and the strictest error-elimination algorithm, was used for CDR3 identification, clonotype clustering and error correction. Lower-bound total TCR beta diversity was estimated with a nonparametric unseen species model using Euler transformation. The public sequencing data were trimmed at Q25 with fastp and processed into clonotypes with MiXCR by TCRdb, which kept only in-frame beta chains. Under each unique CDR3 protein, matching rows form one entry showing the most common genes and DNA. These V and J calls rely on TCRdb rather than the paper's analysis. This sample holds 1.5 million to 2 million distinct CDR3 sequences; roughly 32% were observed only once. About 11% of the sample goes to the ten largest clones.

This clonotype has just a few counts. Its antigen remains unidentified. The junction does not match germline at one end; this may be a read error. The CDR3, from cysteine to phenylalanine, totals 16 residues. Only the CDR3 portion is preserved as DNA: 48 bases, with reading frame beginning at the first base. CDR1 and CDR2 were assigned from the germline V gene (reference sequence) as WNHNN and SYGVQD. Systemically healthy Caucasian individuals from Russia, 39 in total and aged roughly 6 to 100 years, were included as donors. Each donor gave around 9.9 milliliters of peripheral blood, collected into EDTA-treated Vacutainer tubes. Ficoll-Paque density-gradient centrifugation was used to isolate PBMCs, with at least 6.5 million per sample. Trizol reagent was used to extract total RNA from the PBMCs, yielding at least 5.5 micrograms per sample. Naive CD45RAhigh/CD27high T cell percentages were measured by flow cytometry on a PBMC aliquot from every donor.

The TCR originated in a woman aged 25 to 39 in good health. This chain joins TRBV10-1 to TRBJ2-1, and TRBD2 matches 10 of the central bases. What was sequenced was blood. The CDR3 protein: CASSESASGSYDEQFF. The nucleotide sequence is given as TGCGCCAGCAGTGAGTCGGCTAGCGGGAGCTACGATGAGCAGTTCTTC.